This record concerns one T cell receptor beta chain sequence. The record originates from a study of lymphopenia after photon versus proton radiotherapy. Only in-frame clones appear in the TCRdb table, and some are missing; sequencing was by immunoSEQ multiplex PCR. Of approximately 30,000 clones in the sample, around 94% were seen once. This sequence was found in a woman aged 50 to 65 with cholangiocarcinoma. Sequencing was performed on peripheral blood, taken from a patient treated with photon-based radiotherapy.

CDR3 DNA sequence: TGTGCCAGTAGTAGGGACAGTCGGGAGCCCCAGCATTTT. Protein product: CASSRDSREPQHF. V and J are TRBV19 and TRBJ1-5, with 7 bases identical to TRBD1. V lost 4 bases and J lost 8; bases outside the gene matches: 5. Germline V gene sequence: CDR1 LNHDA, CDR2 SQIVND (reference sequence). The CDR3 has 13 amino acids.